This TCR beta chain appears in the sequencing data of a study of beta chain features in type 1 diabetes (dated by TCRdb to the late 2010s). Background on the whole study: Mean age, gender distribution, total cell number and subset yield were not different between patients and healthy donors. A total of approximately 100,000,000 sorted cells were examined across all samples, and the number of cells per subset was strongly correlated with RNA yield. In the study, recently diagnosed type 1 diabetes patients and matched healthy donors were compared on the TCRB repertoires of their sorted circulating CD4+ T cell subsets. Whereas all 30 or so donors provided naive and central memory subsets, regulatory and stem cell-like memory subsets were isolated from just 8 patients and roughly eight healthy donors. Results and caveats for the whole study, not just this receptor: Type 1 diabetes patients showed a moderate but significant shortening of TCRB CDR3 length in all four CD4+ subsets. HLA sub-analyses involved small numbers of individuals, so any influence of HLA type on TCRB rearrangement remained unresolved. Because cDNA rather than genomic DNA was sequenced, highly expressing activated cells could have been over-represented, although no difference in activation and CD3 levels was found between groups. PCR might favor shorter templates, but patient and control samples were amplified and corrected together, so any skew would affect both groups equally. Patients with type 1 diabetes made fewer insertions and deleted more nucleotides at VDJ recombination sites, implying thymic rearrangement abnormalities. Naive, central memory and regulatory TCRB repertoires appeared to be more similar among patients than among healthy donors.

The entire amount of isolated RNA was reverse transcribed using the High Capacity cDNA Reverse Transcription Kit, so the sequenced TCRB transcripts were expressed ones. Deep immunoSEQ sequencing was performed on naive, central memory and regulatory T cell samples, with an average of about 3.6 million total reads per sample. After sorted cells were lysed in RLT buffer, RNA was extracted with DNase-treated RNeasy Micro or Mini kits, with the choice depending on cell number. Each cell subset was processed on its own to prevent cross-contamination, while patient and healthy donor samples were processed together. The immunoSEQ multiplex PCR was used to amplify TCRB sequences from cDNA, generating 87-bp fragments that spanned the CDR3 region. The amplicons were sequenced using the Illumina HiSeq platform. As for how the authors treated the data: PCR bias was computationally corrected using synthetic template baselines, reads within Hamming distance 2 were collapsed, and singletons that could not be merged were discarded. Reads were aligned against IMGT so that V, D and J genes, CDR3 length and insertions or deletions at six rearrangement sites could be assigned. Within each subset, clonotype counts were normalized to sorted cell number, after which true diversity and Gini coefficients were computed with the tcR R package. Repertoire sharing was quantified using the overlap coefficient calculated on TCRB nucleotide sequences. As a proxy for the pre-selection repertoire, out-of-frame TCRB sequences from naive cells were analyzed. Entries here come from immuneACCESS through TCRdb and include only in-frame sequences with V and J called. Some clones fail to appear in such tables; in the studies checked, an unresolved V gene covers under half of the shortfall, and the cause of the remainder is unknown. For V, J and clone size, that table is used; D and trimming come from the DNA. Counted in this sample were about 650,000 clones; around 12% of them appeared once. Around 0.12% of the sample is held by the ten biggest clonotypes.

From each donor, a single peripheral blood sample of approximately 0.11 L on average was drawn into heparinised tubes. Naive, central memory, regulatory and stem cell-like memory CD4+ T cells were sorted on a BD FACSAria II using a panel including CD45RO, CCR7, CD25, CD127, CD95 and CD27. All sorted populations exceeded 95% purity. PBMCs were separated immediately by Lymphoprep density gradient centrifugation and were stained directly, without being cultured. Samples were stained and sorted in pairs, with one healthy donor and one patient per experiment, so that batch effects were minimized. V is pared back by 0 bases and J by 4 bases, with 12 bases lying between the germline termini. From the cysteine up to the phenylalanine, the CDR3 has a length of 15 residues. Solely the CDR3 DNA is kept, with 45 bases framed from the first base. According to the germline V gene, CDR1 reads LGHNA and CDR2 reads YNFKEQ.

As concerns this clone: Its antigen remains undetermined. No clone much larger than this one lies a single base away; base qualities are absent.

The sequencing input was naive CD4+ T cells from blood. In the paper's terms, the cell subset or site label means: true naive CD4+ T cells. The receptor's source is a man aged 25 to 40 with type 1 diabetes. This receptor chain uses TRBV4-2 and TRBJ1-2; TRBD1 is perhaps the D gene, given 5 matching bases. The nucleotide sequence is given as TGTGCCAGCAGCCAAGATAGGGGCAGTCGCTATGGCTACACCTTC. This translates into CASSQDRGSRYGYTF.